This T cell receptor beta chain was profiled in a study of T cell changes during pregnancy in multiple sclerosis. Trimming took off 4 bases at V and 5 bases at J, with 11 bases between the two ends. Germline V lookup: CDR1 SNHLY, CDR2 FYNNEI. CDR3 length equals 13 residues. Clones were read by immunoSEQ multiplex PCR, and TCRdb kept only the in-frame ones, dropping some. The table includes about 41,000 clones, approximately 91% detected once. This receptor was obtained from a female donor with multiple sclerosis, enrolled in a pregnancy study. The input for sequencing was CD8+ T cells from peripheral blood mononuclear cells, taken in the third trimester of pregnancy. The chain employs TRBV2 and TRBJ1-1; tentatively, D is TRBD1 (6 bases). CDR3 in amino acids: CASSGPQGTEAFF. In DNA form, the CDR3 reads TGTGCCAGCAGTGGGCCCCAGGGGACTGAAGCTTTCTTT. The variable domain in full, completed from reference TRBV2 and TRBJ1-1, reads EPEVTQTPSHQVTQMGQEVILRCVPISNHLYFYWYRQILGQKVEFLVSFYNNEISEKSEIFDDQFSVERPDGSNFTLKIRSTKLEDSAMYFCASSGPQGTEAFFGQGTRLTVV.